In this sample, the clone carrying this T cell receptor beta chain turned up many times. Its antigen is currently unknown. The data were taken from a study of spatial heterogeneity in lung cancer. Noted time point: sample taken at primary tumor resection. Frozen PBMC, nontumor lung or tumor provided whole RNA, which was sequenced unsorted. TCRdb re-called the 5' RACE reads through MiXCR, storing one row per CDR3 protein. The sample records approximately 13,000 distinct CDR3 sequences, around 5% being singletons. Regarding the study as a whole: Intratumoral expanded alpha and beta TCR counts were found to track tumor mutation counts.

The sequencing used lung tumor tissue, collected at surgery. The clonotype originates from a male donor with early-stage non-small cell lung cancer.

As DNA, the CDR3 is TGTGCCAGCAGTGTAGCCGGGACAGTCAATCAGCCCCAGCATTTT. Residues: CASSVAGTVNQPQHF. This chain links TRBV2 with TRBJ1-5; 7 positions match TRBD1. The V and J ends lost 4 bases and 3 bases, in that order; junction bases with no gene match: 6. CDR1 and CDR2 from the germline V gene are SNHLY and FYNNEI. CDR3 size: 15 residues.